A selection of T cell receptor beta chains follows, all from one sample in a study of cytomegalovirus exposure and HLA in healthy donors. Sequencing used immunoSEQ multiplex PCR; TCRdb keeps in-frame clones, though not all of them. The sample table includes more than 25,000 clones. Sequenced: PBMCs. All receptors come from a young man in good health and CMV-seronegative. Each CDR3 is given without its conserved first and last residue. D genes are given only for firm matches.

d_gene,v_gene,CDR3aa
-,TRBV7-3,ASSPGHSTDTQY
TRBD2,TRBV9,ASSVDNSGVREQF
TRBD2,TRBV7-9,ASSLIAGGPDTQY
TRBD2,TRBV15,ATSPLAGAAHEQY
TRBD2,TRBV9,ASSASGRSITGELF
TRBD1,TRBV2,ASSAQGQLNEKLF
-,TRBV6-1,ASSDLRAGGNQPQH
-,TRBV20-1,SATTVGELF
-,TRBV7-9,ASEPQGTGELF
TRBD1,TRBV28,ASSGAGTGGLDTQY
TRBD2,TRBV19,ASSIYHLAGFTDTQY
TRBD1,TRBV19,ASSNSGTGAFNEQF
-,TRBV4-2,ASSQEWSTSYYEQY
-,TRBV5-1,ASSPGLSIVSRPYEQY
-,TRBV7-6,ASSLSPRDVLYEQY
TRBD2,TRBV28,ASSFPPWASGRYEQY
-,TRBV7-3,ASSLGGSSGYT
-,TRBV4-1,ASSQQDGDNSPLH
-,TRBV7-3,ASSPRGGGGEKLF
-,TRBV29-1,SVAPGDNEQF
TRBD1,TRBV10-3,AISESNRGYFEQY
TRBD1,TRBV4-2,ASSQGQGIS